This TCR beta chain was captured in a study of OX40 agonist ivuxolimab in advanced cancers. Study-wide background: Three patients, one with hepatocellular carcinoma and two with cutaneous melanoma, responded partially.

Measured with immunoSEQ multiplex PCR; TCRdb has only the in-frame clones, and not every one. The table records 70,000 to 95,000 clones, around nine tenths of them present only once. V was pared by 1 base and J by 11 bases, with 17 bases between. The CDR3 runs 14 residues. Germline V CDR1 and CDR2: SGHDN, FVKESK. The sample here was CD4+ or CD8+ T cells sorted from blood, taken in a trial of the OX40 agonist ivuxolimab. The receptor was isolated from an adult with an advanced solid tumor such as melanoma, head and neck, liver or kidney cancer. The chain couples TRBV14 to TRBJ2-5, with D perhaps matching TRBD1 (5 bases). The CDR3 loop is CASSQVDKGLKQYF. The DNA of the CDR3 is TGTGCCAGCAGCCAAGTGGACAAGGGGCTCAAGCAGTACTTC.